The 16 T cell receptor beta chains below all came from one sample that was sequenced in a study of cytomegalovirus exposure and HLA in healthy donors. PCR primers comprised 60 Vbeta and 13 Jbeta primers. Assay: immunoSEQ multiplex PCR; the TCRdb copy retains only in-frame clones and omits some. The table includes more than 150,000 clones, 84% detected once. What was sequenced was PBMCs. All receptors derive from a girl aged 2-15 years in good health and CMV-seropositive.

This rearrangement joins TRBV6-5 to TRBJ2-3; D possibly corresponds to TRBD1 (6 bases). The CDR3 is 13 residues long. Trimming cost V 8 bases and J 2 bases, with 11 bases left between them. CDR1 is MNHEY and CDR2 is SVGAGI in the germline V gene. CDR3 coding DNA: TGTGCCAGCCGGGACATAATCACAGATACGCAGTATTTT. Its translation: CASRDIITDTQYF.

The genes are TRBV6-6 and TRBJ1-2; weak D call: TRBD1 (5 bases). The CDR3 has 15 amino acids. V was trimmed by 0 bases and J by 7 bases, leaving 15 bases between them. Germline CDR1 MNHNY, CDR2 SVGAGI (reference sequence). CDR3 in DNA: TGTGCCAGCAGTTACTCGGTCCAGGGTGGGTGTGGCTACACCTTC. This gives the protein CASSYSVQGGCGYTF.

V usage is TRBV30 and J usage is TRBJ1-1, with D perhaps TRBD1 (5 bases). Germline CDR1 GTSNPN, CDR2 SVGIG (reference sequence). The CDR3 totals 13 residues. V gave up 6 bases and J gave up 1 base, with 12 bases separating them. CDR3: CACMTQGNTEAFF. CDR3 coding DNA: TGTGCCTGCATGACCCAGGGGAACACTGAAGCTTTCTTT.

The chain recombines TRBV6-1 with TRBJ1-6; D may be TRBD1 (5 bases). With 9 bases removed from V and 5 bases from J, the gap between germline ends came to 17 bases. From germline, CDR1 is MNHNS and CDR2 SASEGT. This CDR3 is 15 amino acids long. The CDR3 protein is CASKTPGLDNSPLHF. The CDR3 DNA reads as TGTGCCAGTAAAACTCCGGGACTGGATAATTCACCCCTCCACTTT.

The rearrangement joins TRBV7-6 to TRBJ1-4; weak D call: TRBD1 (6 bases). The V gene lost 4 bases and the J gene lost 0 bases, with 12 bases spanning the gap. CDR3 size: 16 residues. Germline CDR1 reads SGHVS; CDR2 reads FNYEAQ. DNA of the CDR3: TGTGCCAGCAGCTGGACAGTTGGTACAACTAATGAAAAACTGTTTTTT. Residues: CASSWTVGTTNEKLFF.

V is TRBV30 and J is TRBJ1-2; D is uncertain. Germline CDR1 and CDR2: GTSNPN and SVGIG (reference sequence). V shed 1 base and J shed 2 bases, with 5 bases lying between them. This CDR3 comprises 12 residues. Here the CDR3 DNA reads TGTGCCTGGAGTGCCAGGAACTATGGCTACACCTTC. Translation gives CAWSARNYGYTF.

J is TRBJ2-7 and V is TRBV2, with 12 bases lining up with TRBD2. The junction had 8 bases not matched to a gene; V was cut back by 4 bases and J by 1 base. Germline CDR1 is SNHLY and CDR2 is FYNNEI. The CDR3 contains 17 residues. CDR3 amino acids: CASSVLAGGQKSYEQYF. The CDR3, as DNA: TGTGCCAGCAGTGTACTAGCGGGGGGCCAAAAGTCCTACGAGCAGTACTTC.

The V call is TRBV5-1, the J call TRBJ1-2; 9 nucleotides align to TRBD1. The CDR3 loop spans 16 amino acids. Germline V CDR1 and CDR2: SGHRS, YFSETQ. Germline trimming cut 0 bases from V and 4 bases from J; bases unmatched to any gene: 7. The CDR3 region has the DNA TGCGCCAGCAGCTTGGAAGGGACAGGGAACCTCTATGGCTACACCTTC. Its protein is CASSLEGTGNLYGYTF.

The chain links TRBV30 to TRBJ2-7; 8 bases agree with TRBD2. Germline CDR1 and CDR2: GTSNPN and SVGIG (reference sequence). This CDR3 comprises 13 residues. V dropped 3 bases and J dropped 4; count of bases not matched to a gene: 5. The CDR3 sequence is CAWRSGSVYEQYF. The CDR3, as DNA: TGTGCCTGGAGGAGCGGGAGCGTTTACGAGCAGTACTTC.

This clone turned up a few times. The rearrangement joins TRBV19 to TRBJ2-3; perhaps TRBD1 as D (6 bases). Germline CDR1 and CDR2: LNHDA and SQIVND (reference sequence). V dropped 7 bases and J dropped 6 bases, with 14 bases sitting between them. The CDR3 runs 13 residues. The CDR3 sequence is CASKGVSIDTQYF. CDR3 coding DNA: TGTGCCAGTAAGGGGGTGTCAATTGATACGCAGTATTTT.

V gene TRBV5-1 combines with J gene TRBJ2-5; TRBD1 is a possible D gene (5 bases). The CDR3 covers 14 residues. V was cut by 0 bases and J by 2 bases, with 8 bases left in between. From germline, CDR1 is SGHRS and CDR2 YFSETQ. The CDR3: CASSLGGPQETQYF. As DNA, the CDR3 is TGCGCCAGCAGCTTGGGGGGCCCGCAAGAGACCCAGTACTTC.

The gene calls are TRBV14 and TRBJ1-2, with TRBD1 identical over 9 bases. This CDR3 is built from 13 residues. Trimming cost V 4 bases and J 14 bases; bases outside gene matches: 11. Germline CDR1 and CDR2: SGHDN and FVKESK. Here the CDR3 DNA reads TGTGCCAGCAGCCTAAGTGTACAGGGGGCGCAAACCTTC. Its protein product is CASSLSVQGAQTF. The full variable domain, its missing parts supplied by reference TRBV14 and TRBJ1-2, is EAGVTQFPSHSVIEKGQTVTLRCDPISGHDNLYWYRRVMGKEIKFLLHFVKESKQDESGMPNNRFLAERTGGTYSTLKVQPAELEDSGVYFCASSLSVQGAQTFGSGTRLTVV.

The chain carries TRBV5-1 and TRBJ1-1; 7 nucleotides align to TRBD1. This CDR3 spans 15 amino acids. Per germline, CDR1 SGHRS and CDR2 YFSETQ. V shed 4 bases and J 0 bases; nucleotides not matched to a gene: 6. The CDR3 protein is CASSLGTVMNTEAFF. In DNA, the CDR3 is TGCGCCAGCAGCCTTGGGACAGTCATGAACACTGAAGCTTTCTTT.

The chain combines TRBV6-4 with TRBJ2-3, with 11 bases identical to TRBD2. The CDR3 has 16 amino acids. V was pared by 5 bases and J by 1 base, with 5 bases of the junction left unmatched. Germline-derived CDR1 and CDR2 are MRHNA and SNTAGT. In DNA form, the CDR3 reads TGTGCCAGCAGTCTGACTAGCGGGATAGGCACAGATACGCAGTATTTT. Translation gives CASSLTSGIGTDTQYF.

For the CDR3, the DNA is TGTGCCAGTATTAACACCGGGACAGGGACGCATGGCTACACCTTC. The encoded protein is CASINTGTGTHGYTF. V is TRBV19 and J is TRBJ1-2; 9 bases line up with TRBD1. Germline V gene sequence: CDR1 LNHDA, CDR2 SQIVND (reference sequence). Unmatched junction bases numbered 12, after V lost 7 bases and J lost 6 bases. CDR3 size: 15 residues.

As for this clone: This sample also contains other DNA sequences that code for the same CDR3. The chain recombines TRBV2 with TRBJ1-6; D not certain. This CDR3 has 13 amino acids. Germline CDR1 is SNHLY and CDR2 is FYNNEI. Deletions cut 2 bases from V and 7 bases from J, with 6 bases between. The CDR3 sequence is CASSETVNSPLHF. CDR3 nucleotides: TGTGCCAGCAGTGAAACAGTCAATTCACCCCTCCACTTT.